The clone carrying this TCR beta chain has at least ten counts. Its antigen is undetermined. Breast cancer patients provided tissue from their axillary draining lymph nodes. TCRdb reanalysed the multiplex PCR reads using MiXCR and keeps one entry per CDR3 protein. The table shows about 100,000 distinct CDR3 sequences, with approximately 22% occurring only once. The entry originates in a study of breast tumors, draining lymph nodes, adjacent tissues. Findings and caveats of the study: Compared with basal-like, luminal-like tumors shared significantly more repertoire with nontumor tissue. Data fit most tumor T cells coming from lymph node, expanding in tumor. Compared with lymph nodes, tumors were less diverse; compared with nontumor tissue, more. The lymph node origin of tumor T cells was framed as consistent with a hypothesis, not demonstrated.

CDR3 size: 16 residues. CDR1 is MGHDK, CDR2 SYGVNS, per germline. V was cut by 6 bases and J by 0 bases, with 15 bases left in between. The sequenced sample was axillary lymph node tissue. The rearrangement uses TRBV25-1 and TRBJ1-3; weak D call: TRBD1 (6 bases). This clonotype was sampled from a female donor with breast cancer. Some clones in this sample may be carry-over from other donors' samples. The CDR3 DNA follows: TGTGCCAGCAGACAAACAGGGACTCTCTCTGGAAACACCATATATTTT. This sequence encodes CASRQTGTLSGNTIYF.